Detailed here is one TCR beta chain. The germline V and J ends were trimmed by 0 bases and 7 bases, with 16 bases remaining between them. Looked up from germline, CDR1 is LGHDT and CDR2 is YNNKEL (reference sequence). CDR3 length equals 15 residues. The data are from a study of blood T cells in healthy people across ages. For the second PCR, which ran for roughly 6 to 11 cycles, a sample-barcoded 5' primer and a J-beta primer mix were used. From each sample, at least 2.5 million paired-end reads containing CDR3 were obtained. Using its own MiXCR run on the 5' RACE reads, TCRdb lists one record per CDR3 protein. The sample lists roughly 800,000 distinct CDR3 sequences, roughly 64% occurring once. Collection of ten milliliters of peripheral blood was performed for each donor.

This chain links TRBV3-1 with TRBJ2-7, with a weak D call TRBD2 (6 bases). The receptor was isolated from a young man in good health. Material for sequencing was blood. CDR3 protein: CASSQDGGLYNEQYF. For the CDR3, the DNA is TGTGCCAGCAGCCAAGATGGGGGGTTGTACAATGAGCAGTACTTC.